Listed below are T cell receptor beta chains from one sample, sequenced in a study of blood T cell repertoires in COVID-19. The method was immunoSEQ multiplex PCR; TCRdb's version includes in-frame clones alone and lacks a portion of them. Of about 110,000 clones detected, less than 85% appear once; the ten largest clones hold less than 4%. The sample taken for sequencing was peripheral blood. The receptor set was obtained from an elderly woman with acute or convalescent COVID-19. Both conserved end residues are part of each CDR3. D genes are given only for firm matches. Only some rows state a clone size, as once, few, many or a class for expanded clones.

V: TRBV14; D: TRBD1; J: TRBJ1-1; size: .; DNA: TGTGCCAGCAGCGAATCGACAGGGACCGGCACTGAAGCTTTCTTT; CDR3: CASSESTGTGTEAFF
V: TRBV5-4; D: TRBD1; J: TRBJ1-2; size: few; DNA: TGTGCCAGCAGCTTGGAGGGGGCCAGGTATGGCTACACCTTC; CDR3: CASSLEGARYGYTF
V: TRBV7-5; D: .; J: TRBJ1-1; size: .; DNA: TGTGTCAGAAGCTTAATATGGCGGCTTGAAGCTTTCTTT; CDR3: CVRSLIWRLEAFF
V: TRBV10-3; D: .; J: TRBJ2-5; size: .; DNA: TGTGCCACCTCCCCGGCAGGGCCCGGAGTGGGCCAGTACTTC; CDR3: CATSPAGPGVGQYF
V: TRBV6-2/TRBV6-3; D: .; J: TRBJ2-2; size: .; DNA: TGTGCCAGCAGTTACTCGATGCCGGCCGGGGAGCTGTTTTTT; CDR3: CASSYSMPAGELFF
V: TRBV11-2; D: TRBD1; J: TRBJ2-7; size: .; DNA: TGTGCCAGCAGCTTCGGACAGGGTCGCGAGCAGTACTTC; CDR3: CASSFGQGREQYF
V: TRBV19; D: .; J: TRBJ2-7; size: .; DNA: TGTGCCAGTAGTATAGGGCCCGAGCAGTACTTC; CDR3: CASSIGPEQYF
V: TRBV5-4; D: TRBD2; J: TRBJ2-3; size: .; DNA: TGTGCCAGCAGCCCCCTCGGAGCGGGAGGAACGGATACGCAGTATTTT; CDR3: CASSPLGAGGTDTQYF
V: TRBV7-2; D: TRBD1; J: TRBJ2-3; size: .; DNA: TGTGCCAGCAGCAGGACAGGGTCTATTTCGGATACGCAGTATTTT; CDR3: CASSRTGSISDTQYF
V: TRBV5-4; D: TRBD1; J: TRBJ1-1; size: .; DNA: TGTGCCAGCAGCCGGACGGGACAGGGGAGGCGGAGGAACACTGAAGCTTTCTTT; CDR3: CASSRTGQGRRRNTEAFF
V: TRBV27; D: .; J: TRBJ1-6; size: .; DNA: TGTGCCAGCACTACAGAGAAAAATAATTCACCCCTCCACTTT; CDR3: CASTTEKNNSPLHF
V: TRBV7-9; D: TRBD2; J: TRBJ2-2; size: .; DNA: TGTGCCAGCAGTGTCCCCCGGCGGGAGGCCACCGGGGAGCTGTTTTTT; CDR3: CASSVPRREATGELFF
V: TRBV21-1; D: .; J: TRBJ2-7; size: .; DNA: TGTGCCAGCAGCAAGGGGCGGGAGGGGGAGGACGAGCAGTACTTC; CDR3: CASSKGREGEDEQYF
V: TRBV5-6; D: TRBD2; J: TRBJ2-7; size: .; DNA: TGTGCCAGCAGGTACCTTGGCGGGGGTACCTACGAGCAGTACTTC; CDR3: CASRYLGGGTYEQYF
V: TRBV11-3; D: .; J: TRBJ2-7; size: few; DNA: TGTGCCAGCAGCTTAGGGCCAGGGACCTACGAGCAGTACTTC; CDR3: CASSLGPGTYEQYF
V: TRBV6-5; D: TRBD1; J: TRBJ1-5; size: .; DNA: TGTGCCAGCAGTTCAGGGGGCGCACCTCAGCCCCAGCATTTT; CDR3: CASSSGGAPQPQHF